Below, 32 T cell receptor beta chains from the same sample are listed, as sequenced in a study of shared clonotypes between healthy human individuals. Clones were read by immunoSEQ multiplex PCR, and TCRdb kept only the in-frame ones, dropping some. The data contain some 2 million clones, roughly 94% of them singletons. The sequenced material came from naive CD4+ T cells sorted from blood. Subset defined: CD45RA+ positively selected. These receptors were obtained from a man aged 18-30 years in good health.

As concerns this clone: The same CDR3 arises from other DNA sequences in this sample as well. The CDR3 spells CASSPPGQASYEQYF. DNA for the CDR3: TGTGCCAGCTCACCACCAGGCCAGGCATCCTACGAGCAGTACTTC. The chain joins TRBV18 to TRBJ2-7; unclear D gene. Germline assignment: CDR1 KGHSH and CDR2 LQKENI. CDR3 length equals 15 residues. V was cut by 0 bases and J by 1 base, with 10 bases left in between.

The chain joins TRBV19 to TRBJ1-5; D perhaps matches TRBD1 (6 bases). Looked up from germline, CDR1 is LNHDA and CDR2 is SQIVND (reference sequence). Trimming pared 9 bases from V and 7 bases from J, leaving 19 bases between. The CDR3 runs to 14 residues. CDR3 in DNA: TGTGCCAGCAGCCTGAGGGGGGCGAACCAGCCCCAGCATTTT. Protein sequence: CASSLRGANQPQHF. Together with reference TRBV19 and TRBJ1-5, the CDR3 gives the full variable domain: DGGITQSPKYLFRKEGQNVTLSCEQNLNHDAMYWYRQDPGQGLRLIYYSQIVNDFQKGDIAEGYSVSREKKESFPLTVTSAQKNPTAFYLCASSLRGANQPQHFGDGTRLSIL.

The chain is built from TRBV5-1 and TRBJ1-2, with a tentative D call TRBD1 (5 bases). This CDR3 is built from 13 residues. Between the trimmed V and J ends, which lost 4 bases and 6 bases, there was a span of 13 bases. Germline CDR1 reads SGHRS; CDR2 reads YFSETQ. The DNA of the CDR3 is TGCGCCAGCAGCCGGGGACCGGGGAATGGCTACACCTTC. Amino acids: CASSRGPGNGYTF.

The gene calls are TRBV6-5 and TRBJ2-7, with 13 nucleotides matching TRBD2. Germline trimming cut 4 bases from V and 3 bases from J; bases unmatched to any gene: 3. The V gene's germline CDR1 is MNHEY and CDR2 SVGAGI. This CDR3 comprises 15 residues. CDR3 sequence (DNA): TGTGCCAGCAGTTTCACTAGCGGGGGGGACTACGAGCAGTACTTC. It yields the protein CASSFTSGGDYEQYF.

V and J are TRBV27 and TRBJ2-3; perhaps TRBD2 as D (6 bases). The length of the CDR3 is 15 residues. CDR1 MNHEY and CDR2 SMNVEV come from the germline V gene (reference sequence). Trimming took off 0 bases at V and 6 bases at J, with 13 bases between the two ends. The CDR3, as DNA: TGTGCCAGCAGTTTATCGCGGAGGGGTACCGATACGCAGTATTTT. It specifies CASSLSRRGTDTQYF.

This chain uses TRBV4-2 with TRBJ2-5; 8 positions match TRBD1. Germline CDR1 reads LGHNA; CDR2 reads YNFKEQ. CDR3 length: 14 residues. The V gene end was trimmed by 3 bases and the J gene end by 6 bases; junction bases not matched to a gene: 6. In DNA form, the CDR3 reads TGTGCCAGCAGCCAGGATACAGGGGGTCAGACCCAGTACTTC. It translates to CASSQDTGGQTQYF.

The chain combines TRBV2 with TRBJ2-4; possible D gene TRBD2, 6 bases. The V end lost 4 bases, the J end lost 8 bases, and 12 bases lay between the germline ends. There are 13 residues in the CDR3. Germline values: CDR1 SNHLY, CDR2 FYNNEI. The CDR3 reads CASSGLVGDIQYF. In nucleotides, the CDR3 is TGTGCCAGCAGTGGACTAGTTGGGGACATTCAGTACTTC.

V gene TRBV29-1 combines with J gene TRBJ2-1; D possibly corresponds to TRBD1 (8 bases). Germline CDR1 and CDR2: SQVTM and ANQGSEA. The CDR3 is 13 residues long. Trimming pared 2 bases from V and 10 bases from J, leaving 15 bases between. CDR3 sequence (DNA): TGCAGCGTTGAACCATACAGGGGGGGCGAGCAGTTCTTC. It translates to CSVEPYRGGEQFF.

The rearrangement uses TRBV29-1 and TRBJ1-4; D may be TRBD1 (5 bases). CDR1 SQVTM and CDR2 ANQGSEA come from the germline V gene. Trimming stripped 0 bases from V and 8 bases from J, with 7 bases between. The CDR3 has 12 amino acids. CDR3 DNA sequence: TGCAGCGTTGAAGATCAGGGCGAAAAACTGTTTTTT. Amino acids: CSVEDQGEKLFF.

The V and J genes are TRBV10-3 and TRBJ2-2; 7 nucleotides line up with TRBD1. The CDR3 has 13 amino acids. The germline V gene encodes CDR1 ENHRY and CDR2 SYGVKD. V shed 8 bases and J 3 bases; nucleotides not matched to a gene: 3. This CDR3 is CAILDRDTGELFF. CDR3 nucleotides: TGTGCCATCCTTGACAGGGACACCGGGGAGCTGTTTTTT.

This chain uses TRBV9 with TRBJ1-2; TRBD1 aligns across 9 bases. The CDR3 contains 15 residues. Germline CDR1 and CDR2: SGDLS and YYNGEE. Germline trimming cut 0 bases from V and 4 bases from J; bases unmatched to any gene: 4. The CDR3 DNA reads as TGTGCCAGCAGCGTAGAGGGACAGGGAGGCTATGGCTACACCTTC. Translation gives CASSVEGQGGYGYTF. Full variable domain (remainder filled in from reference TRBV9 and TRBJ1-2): DSGVTQTPKHLITATGQRVTLRCSPRSGDLSVYWYQQSLDQGLQFLIQYYNGEERAKGNILERFSAQQFPDLHSELNLSSLELGDSALYFCASSVEGQGGYGYTFGSGTRLTVV.

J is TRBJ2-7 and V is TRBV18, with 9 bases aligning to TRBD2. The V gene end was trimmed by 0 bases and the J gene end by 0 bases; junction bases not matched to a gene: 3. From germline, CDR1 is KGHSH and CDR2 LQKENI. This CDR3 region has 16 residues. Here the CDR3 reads CASSPPTSGNSYEQYF. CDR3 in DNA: TGTGCCAGCTCACCACCGACTAGCGGAAACTCCTACGAGCAGTACTTC.

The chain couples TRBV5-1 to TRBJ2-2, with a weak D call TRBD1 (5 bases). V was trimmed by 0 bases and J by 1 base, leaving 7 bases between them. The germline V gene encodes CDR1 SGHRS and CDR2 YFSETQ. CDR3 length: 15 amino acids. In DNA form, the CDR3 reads TGCGCCAGCAGCTTGGAGGGGATGAACACCGGGGAGCTGTTTTTT. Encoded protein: CASSLEGMNTGELFF. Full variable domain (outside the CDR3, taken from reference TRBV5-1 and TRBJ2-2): KAGVTQTPRYLIKTRGQQVTLSCSPISGHRSVSWYQQTPGQGLQFLFEYFSETQRNKGNFPGRFSGRQFSNSRSEMNVSTLELGDSALYLCASSLEGMNTGELFFGEGSRLTVL.

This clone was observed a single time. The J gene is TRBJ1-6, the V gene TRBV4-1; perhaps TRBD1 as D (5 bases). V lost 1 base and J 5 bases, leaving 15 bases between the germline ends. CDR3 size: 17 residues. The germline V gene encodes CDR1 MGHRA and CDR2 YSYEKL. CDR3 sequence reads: CASSQATFAGNNSPLHF. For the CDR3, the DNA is TGCGCCAGCAGCCAAGCTACGTTCGCAGGGAATAATTCACCCCTCCACTTT.

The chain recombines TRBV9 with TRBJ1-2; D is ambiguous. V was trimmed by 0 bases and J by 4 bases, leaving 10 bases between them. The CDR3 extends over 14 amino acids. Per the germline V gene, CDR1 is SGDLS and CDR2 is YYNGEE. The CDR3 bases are TGTGCCAGCAGCGTAGAGGCGGAGGGCTATGGCTACACCTTC. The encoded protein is CASSVEAEGYGYTF.

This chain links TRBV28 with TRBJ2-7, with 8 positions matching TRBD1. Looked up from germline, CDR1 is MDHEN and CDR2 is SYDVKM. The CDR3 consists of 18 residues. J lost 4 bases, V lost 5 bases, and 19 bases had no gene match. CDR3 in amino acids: CASSEPGQVPLSAYEQYF. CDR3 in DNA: TGTGCCAGCAGTGAACCGGGACAGGTACCCTTGTCGGCTTACGAGCAGTACTTC.

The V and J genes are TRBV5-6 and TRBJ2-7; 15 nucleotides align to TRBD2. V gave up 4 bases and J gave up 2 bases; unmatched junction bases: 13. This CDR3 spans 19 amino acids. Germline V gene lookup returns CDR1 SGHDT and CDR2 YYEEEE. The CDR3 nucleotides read TGTGCCAGCAGCCAACTCCGACGGACTAGCGGGAGGGTTGCCTACGAGCAGTACTTC. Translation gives CASSQLRRTSGRVAYEQYF.

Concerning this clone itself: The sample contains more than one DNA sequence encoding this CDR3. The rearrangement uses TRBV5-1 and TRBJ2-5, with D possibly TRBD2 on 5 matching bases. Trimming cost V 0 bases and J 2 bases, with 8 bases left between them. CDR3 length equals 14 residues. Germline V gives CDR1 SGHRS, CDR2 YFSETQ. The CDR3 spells CASSLADYQETQYF. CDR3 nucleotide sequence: TGCGCCAGCAGCTTGGCCGACTATCAAGAGACCCAGTACTTC.

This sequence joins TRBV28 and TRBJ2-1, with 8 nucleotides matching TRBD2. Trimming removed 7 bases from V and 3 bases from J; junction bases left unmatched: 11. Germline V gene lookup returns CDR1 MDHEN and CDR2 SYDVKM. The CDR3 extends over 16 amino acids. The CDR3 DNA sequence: TGTGCCAGCAACGGAAGCGGGAGCAGAGGCTACAATGAGCAGTTCTTC. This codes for CASNGSGSRGYNEQFF.

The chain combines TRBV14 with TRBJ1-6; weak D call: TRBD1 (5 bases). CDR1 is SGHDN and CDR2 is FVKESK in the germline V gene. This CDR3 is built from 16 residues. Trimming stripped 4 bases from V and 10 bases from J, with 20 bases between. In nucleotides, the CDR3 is TGTGCCAGCAGCCCTCGACCCGTGGAGGGGAGCTCACCCCTCCACTTT. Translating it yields CASSPRPVEGSSPLHF.

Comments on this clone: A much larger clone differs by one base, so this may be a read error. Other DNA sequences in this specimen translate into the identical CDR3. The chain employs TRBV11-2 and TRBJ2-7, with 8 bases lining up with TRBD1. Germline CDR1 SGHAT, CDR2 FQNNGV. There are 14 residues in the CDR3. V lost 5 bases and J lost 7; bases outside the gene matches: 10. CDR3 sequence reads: CASSQGQGNYEQYF. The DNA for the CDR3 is TGTGCCAGCAGCCAAGGACAGGGCAACTATGAGCAGTACTTC.

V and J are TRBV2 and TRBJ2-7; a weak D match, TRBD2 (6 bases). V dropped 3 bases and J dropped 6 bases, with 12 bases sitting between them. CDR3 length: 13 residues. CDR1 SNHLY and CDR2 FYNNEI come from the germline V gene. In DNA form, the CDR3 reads TGTGCCAGCAGTGAGCGGGGAGCGGGCGAGCAGTACTTC. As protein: CASSERGAGEQYF.

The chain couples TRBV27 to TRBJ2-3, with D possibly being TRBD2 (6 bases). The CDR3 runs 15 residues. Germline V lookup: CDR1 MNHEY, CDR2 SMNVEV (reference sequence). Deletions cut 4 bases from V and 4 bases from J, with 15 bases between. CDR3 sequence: CASSSRLTSPDTQYF. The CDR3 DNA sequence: TGTGCCAGCAGTTCCCGACTGACTAGTCCAGATACGCAGTATTTT.

This CDR3 reads CASSLESGETQYF. CDR3 sequence (DNA): TGTGCCAGCAGCTTAGAATCTGGAGAGACCCAGTACTTC. This sequence joins TRBV7-2 and TRBJ2-5; D unresolved. V lost 1 base to trimming and J lost 4 bases, with 7 bases between them. Germline assignment: CDR1 SGHTA and CDR2 FQGNSA. The CDR3 sequence is 13 residues long.

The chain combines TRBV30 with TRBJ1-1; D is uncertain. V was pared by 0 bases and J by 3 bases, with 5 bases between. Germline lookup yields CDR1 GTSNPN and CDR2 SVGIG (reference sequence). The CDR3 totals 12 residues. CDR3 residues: CAWSVPYTEAFF. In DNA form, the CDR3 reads TGTGCCTGGAGTGTACCCTACACTGAAGCTTTCTTT.

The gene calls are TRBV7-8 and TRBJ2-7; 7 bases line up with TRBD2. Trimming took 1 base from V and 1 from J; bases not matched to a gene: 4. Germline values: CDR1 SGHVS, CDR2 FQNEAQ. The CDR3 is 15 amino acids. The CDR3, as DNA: TGTGCCAGCAGCTTAGTCTTGCGGGGGTCCTACGAGCAGTACTTC. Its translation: CASSLVLRGSYEQYF. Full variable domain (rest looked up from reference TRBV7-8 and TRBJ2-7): GAGVSQSPRYKVAKRGQDVALRCDPISGHVSLFWYQQALGQGPEFLTYFQNEAQLDKSGLPSDRFFAERPEGSVSTLKIQRTQQEDSAVYLCASSLVLRGSYEQYFGPGTRLTVT.

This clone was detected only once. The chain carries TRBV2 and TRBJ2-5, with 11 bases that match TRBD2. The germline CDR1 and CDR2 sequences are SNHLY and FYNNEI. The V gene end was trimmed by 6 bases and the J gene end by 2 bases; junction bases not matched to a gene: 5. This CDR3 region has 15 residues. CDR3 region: CASSALAGAQETQYF. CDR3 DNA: TGTGCCAGCAGCGCACTAGCGGGAGCGCAAGAGACCCAGTACTTC.

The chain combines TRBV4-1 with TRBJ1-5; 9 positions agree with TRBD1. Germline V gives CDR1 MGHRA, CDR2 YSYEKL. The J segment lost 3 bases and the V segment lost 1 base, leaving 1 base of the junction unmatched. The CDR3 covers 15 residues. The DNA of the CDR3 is TGCGCCAGCAGCCAAGGGACAGGGGCCAATCAGCCCCAGCATTTT. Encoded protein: CASSQGTGANQPQHF.

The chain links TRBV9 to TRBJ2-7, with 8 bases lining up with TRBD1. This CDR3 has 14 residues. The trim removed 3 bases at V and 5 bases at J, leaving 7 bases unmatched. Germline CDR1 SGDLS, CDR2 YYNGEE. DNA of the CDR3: TGTGCCAGCAGCGGGTGGACAGGGCCCAACGAGCAGTACTTC. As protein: CASSGWTGPNEQYF.

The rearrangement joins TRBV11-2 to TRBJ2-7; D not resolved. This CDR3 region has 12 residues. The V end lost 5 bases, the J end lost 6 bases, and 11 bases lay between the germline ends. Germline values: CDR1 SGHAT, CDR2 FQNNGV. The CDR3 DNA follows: TGTGCCAGCAGCCGGCAGACCGCCGAGCAGTACTTC. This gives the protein CASSRQTAEQYF.

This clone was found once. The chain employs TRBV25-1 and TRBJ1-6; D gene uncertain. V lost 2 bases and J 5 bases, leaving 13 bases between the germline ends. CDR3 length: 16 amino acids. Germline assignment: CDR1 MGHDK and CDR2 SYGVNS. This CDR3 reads CASSEVRTGNNSPLHF. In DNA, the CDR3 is TGTGCCAGCAGTGAAGTTCGGACGGGAAATAATTCACCCCTCCACTTT.

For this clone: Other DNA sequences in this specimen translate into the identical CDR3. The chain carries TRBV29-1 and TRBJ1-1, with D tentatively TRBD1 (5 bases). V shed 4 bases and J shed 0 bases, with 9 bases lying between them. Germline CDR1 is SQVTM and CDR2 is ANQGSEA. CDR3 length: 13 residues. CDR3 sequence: CSVARGLNTEAFF. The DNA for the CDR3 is TGCAGCGTTGCCCGGGGCTTGAACACTGAAGCTTTCTTT.